This T cell receptor beta chain originates from a study of blood T cell repertoires in COVID-19. Study in general: T cells, B-cell-depleted T cells, or PBMCs supplied cDNA or gDNA.

V shed 3 bases and J 0 bases; nucleotides not matched to a gene: 5. Germline CDR1 reads SGDLS; CDR2 reads YYNGEE. The CDR3 has 15 amino acids. This clone has only one observation. Original handling: Amplification from reference gene primers served as the basis for estimated nucleated cell counts. Profiling relied on immunoSEQ multiplex PCR, and the TCRdb table lists in-frame clones only, not all of them. Clone size and the V and J calls come from that table; the DNA yielded D and trimming. The top ten hold around 5.4% of the sample, which has about 40,000 clones, 75% to 95% seen once. This receptor was identified in an elderly woman with acute or convalescent COVID-19. The sequencing input was peripheral blood. The chain uses TRBV9 and TRBJ1-2; 7 bases map to TRBD1. The CDR3 bases are TGTGCCAGCAGCGCACCGCAGGGGGCTAACTATGGCTACACCTTC. Translated: CASSAPQGANYGYTF.